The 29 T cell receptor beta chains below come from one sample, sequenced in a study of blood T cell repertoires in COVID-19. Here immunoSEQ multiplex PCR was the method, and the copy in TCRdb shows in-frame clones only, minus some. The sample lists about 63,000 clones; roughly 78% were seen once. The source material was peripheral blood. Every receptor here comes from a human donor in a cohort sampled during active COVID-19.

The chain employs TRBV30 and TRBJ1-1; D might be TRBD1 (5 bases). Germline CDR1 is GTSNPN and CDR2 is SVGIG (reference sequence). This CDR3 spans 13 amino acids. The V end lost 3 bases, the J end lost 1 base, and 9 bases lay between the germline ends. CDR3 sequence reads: CAWRRGTNTEAFF. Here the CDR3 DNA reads TGTGCCTGGAGAAGGGGAACGAACACTGAAGCTTTCTTT.

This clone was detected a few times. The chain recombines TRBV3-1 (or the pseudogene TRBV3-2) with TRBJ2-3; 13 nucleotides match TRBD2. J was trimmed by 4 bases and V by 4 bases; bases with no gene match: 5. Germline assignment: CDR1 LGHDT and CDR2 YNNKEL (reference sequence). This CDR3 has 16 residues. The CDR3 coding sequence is TGTGCCAGCAGCCGCGGACTAGCGGGAGTGGCAGATACGCAGTATTTT. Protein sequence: CASSRGLAGVADTQYF.

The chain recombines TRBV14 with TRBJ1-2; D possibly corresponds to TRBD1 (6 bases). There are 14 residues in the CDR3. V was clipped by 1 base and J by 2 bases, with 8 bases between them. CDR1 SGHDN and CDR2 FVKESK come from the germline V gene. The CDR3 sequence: CASSQGGQNYGYTF. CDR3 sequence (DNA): TGTGCCAGCAGCCAAGGGGGACAAAACTATGGCTACACCTTC.

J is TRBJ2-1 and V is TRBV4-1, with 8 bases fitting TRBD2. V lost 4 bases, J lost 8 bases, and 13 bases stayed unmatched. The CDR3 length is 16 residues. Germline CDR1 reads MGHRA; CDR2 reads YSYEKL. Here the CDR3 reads CASSPAGSGGLYEQFF. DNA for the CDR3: TGCGCCAGCAGCCCTGCGGGGAGCGGGGGATTGTATGAGCAGTTCTTC.

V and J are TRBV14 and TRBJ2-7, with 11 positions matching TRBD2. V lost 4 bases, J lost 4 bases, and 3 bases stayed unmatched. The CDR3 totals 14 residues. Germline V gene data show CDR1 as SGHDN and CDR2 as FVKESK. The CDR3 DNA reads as TGTGCCAGCAGCCGACTAGCGGGACTATACGAGCAGTACTTC. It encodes CASSRLAGLYEQYF.

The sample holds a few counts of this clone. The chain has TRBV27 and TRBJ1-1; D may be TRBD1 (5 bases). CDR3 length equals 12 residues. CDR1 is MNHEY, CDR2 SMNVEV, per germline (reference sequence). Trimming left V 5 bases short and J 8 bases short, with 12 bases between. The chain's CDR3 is CASSPLGGEAFF. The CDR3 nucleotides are TGTGCCAGCAGTCCCCTTGGGGGGGAAGCTTTCTTT.

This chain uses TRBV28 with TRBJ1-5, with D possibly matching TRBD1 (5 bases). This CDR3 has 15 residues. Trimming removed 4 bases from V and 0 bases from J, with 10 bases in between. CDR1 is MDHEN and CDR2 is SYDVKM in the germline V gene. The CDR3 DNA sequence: TGTGCCAGCAGTTCGACAGCATATAGCAATCAGCCCCAGCATTTT. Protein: CASSSTAYSNQPQHF.

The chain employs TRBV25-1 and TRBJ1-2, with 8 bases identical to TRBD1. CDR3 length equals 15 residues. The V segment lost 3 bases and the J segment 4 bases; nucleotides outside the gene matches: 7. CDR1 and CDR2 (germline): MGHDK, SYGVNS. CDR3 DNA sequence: TGTGCCAGCAGTGACCCGGGACAGGCCCTCTATGGCTACACCTTC. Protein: CASSDPGQALYGYTF.

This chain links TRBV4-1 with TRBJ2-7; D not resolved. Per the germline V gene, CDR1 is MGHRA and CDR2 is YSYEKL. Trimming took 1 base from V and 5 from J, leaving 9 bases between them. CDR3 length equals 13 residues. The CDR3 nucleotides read TGCGCCAGCAGCCAAGTTCATCAGGACGAGCAGTACTTC. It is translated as CASSQVHQDEQYF.

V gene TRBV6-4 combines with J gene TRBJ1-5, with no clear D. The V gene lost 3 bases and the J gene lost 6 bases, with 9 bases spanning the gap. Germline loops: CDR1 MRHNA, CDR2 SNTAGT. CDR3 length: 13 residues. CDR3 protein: CASSDYGGQPQHF. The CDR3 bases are TGTGCCAGCAGTGATTACGGAGGTCAGCCCCAGCATTTT.

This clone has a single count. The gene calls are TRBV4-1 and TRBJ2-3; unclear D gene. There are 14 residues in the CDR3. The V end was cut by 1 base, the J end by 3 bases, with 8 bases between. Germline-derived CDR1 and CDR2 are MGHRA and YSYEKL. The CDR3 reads CASSQAVSTDTQYF. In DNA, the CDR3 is TGCGCCAGCAGCCAAGCCGTTAGTACAGATACGCAGTATTTT.

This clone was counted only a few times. This CDR3 reads CASSPDRGPYGYTF. CDR3 bases: TGTGCCAGCAGTCCGGACAGGGGCCCCTATGGCTACACCTTC. The chain employs TRBV6-4 and TRBJ1-2; 9 bases are shared with TRBD1. V was clipped by 5 bases and J by 4 bases; unmatched bases: 5. The CDR3 spans 14 residues. CDR1 and CDR2 from the germline V gene are MRHNA and SNTAGT.

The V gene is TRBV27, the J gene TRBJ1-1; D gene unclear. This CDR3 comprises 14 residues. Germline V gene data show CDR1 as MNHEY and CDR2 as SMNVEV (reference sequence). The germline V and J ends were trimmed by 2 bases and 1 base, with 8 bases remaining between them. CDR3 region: CASSLAPGNTEAFF. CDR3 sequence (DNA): TGTGCCAGCAGTTTAGCTCCCGGGAACACTGAAGCTTTCTTT.

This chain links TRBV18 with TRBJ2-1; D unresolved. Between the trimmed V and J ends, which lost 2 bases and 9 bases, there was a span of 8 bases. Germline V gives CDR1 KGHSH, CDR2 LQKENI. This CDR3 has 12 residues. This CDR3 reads CASSPTSSEQFF. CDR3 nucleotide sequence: TGTGCCAGCTCACCAACCTCGAGTGAGCAGTTCTTC.

The CDR3 region is CASSPTGNTGELFF. CDR3 coding DNA: TGTGCCAGCAGCCCGACAGGGAACACCGGGGAGCTGTTTTTT. This chain joins TRBV7-3 and TRBJ2-2; tentative D call: TRBD1 (6 bases). V was clipped by 5 bases and J by 1 base, with 8 bases between them. The CDR3 runs to 14 residues. From germline, CDR1 is SGHTA and CDR2 FQGTGA.

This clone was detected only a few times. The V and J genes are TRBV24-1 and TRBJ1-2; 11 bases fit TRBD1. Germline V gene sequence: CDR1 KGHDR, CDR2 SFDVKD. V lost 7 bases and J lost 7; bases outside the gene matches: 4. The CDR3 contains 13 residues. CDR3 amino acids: CATSGTGGIGYTF. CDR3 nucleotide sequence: TGTGCCACCAGCGGGACAGGGGGAATTGGCTACACCTTC.

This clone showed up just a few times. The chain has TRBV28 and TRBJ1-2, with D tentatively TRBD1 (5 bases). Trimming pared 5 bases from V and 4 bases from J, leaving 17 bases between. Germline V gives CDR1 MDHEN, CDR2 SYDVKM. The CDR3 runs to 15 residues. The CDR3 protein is CASSPAGTPSYGYTF. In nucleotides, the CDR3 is TGTGCCAGCAGTCCCGCGGGGACCCCGTCCTATGGCTACACCTTC.

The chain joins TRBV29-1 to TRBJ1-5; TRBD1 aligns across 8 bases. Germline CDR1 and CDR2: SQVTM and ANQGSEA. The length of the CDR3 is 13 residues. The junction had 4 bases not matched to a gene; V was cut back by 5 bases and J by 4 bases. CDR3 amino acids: CSVTRGLNQPQHF. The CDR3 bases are TGCAGCGTTACCAGGGGGCTTAATCAGCCCCAGCATTTT.

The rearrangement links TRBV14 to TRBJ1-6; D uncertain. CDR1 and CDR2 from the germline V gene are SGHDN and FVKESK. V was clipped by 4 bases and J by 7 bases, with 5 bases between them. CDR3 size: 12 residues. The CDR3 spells CASSLLNSPLHF. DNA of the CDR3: TGTGCCAGCAGCCTTTTAAATTCACCCCTCCACTTT.

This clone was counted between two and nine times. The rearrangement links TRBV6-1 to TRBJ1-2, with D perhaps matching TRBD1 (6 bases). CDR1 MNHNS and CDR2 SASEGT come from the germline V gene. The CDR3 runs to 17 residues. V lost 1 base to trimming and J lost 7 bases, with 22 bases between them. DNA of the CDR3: TGTGCCAGCAGTGAAGTTTTTGTTGCGACAGGCGAGGGTGGCTACACCTTC. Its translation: CASSEVFVATGEGGYTF.

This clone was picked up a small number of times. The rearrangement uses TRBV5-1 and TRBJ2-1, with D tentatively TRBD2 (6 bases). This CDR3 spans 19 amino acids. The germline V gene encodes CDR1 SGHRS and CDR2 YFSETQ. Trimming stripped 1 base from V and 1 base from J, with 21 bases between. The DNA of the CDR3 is TGCGCCAGCAGCTTGTTGGGACTTCCCTCCACGAGGTCCTACAATGAGCAGTTCTTC. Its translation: CASSLLGLPSTRSYNEQFF.

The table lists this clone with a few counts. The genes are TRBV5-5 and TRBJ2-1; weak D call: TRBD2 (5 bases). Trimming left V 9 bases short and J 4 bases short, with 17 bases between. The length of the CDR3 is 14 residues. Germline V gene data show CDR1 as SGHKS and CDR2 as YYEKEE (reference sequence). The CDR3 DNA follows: TGTGCCACTGGACTCTCCTGGGGATACAATGAGCAGTTCTTC. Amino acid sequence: CATGLSWGYNEQFF.

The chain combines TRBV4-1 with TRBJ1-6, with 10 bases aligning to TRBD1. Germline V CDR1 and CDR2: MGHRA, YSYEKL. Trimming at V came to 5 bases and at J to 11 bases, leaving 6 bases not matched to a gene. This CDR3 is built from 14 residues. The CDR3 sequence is CASSAGTGATPLHF. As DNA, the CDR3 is TGCGCCAGCAGCGCCGGGACAGGGGCTACACCCCTCCACTTT.

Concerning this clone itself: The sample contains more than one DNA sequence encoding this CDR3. This CDR3 is CASSLGLAGSYEQYF. As DNA, the CDR3 is TGTGCCAGCAGTTTGGGACTAGCGGGATCCTACGAGCAGTACTTC. The chain is built from TRBV7-9 and TRBJ2-7; 13 bases are shared with TRBD2. Germline V lookup: CDR1 SEHNR, CDR2 FQNEAQ (reference sequence). This CDR3 is 15 amino acids long. V gave up 6 bases and J gave up 1 base; unmatched junction bases: 3.

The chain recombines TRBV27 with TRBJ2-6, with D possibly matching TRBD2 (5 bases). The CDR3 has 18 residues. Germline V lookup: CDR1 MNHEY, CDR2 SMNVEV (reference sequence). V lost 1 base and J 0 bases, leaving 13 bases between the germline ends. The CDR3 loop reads CASSLYGGLHSGANVLTF. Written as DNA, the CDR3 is TGTGCCAGCAGTTTATATGGAGGACTCCACTCTGGGGCCAACGTCCTGACTTTC.

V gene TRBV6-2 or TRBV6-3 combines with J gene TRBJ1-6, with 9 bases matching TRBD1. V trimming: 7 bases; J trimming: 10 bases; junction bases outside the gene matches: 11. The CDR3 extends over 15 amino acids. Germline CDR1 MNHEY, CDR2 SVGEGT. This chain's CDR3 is CASIPGQGIGSPLHF. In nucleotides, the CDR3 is TGTGCCAGCATCCCCGGACAGGGGATAGGATCACCCCTCCACTTT.

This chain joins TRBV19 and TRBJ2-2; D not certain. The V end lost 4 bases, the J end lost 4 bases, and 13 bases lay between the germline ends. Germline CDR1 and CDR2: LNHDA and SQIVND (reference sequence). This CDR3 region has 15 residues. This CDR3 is CASSTSLASTGELFF. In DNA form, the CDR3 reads TGTGCCAGTAGTACTTCCCTGGCCAGCACCGGGGAGCTGTTTTTT.

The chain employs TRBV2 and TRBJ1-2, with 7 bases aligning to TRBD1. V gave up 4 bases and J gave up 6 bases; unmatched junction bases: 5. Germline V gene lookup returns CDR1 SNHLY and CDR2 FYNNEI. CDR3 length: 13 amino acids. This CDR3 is CASSVQGFDGYTF. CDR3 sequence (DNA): TGTGCCAGCAGTGTACAGGGGTTCGATGGCTACACCTTC.

The CDR3 loop reads CASSLGVAGTDTQYF. The CDR3 DNA is TGCGCCAGCAGCTTGGGAGTAGCGGGAACAGATACGCAGTATTTT. This sequence joins TRBV5-1 and TRBJ2-3, with 8 bases aligning to TRBD2. The CDR3 spans 15 residues. V shed 0 bases and J 3 bases; nucleotides not matched to a gene: 3. The germline CDR1 and CDR2 sequences are SGHRS and YFSETQ.